This T cell receptor beta chain appears in the sequencing data of a study of T cells after yellow fever vaccination. Across the whole study: The authors prepared low-cell-number fractions using SMART-Seq v4 Ultra Low Input. Study outcomes and limitations: Overlap between CD4 and CD8 compartments was detected for a small share of clonotypes.

Via MiXCR, TCRdb re-called the 5' RACE reads, giving one row per CDR3 protein. Counted here are about 27,000 distinct CDR3 sequences, roughly 4.5% occurring once; the ten biggest clones make up 35% to 40%. Germline loops: CDR1 LGHNA, CDR2 YNFKEQ. J gave up 4 bases and V 4 bases, and 9 bases lay outside the gene matches. The CDR3 is made up of 16 amino acids. This TCR derives from a young man who received the YFV17D yellow fever vaccine. Sequencing used PBMCs, either bulk or a sorted T-cell subset (CD4+, CD8+, memory, or dextramer-sorted; not recorded which), obtained on the day of the yellow fever booster vaccination. The J gene is TRBJ1-3, the V gene TRBV4-2; 8 bases are shared with TRBD1. CDR3 in DNA: TGTGCCAGCAGCCTCTTCGACAGGGGAGAAGGAAACACCATATATTTT. It translates to CASSLFDRGEGNTIYF.